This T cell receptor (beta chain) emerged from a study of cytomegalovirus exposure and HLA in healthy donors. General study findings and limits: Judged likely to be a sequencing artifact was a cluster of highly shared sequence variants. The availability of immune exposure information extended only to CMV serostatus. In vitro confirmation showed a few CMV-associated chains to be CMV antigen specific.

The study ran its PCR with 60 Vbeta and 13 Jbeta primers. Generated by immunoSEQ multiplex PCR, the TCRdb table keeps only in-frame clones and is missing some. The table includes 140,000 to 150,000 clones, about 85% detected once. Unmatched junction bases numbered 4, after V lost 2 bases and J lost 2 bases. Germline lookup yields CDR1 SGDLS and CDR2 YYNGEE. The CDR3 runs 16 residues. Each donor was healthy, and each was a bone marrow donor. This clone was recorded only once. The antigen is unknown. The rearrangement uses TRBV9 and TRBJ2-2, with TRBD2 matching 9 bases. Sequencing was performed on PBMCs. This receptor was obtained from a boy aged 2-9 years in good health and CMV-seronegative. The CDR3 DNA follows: TGTGCCAGCAGCGTGCGACTAGCGGAAAACACCGGGGAGCTGTTTTTT. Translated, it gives CASSVRLAENTGELFF.